These 6 T cell receptor beta chains originate from one sample sequenced in a study of CXCR3-negative and CXCR3-positive naive CD8 T cells. Whole-study findings and limits: More hydrophobic TRB CDR3s were found in CXCR3-positive naive cells than in CXCR3-negative naive cells.

The TRB libraries of cDNA were built by UMI-labeled 5' RACE. TCRdb re-analyzed the 5' RACE reads; it lists each CDR3 protein once, without DNA. The sample table sets out approximately 59,000 distinct CDR3 sequences. These receptors are not linked to any known antigen. Material for sequencing was naive CXCR3+ CD8+ T cells from blood. Subset reported: CD45RO-CCR7+CD27+CD95- naive CD8+ T cells expressing CXCR3 (TNR3+). The receptor source for this set is a human donor in good health. Some clones in this sample may be carry-over from other donors' samples.

V gene TRBV7-2 combines with J gene TRBJ2-2; with no DNA, the TCRdb D assignment of TRBD1 cannot be verified. CDR3 length: 13 amino acids. Germline values: CDR1 SGHTA, CDR2 FQGNSA. Here the CDR3 reads CASSWDAAGELFF.

The chain couples TRBV12-5 to TRBJ1-4; with no DNA, the TCRdb D assignment of TRBD1 cannot be verified. The germline CDR1 and CDR2 sequences are LGHNT and FRNRAP. The CDR3 loop spans 14 amino acids. CDR3 loop: CASGLGAVREKLFF.

V gene TRBV14 combines with J gene TRBJ1-1; without DNA, the TCRdb call of TRBD1 cannot be checked. The germline V gene has CDR1 SGHDN and CDR2 FVKESK. The CDR3 totals 17 residues. This CDR3 is CASSQGKEGVPSTEAFF.

The chain has TRBV25-1 and TRBJ2-7; without DNA, the TCRdb call of TRBD1 cannot be checked. The CDR3 runs 14 residues. CDR1 and CDR2 from the germline V gene are MGHDK and SYGVNS. The CDR3 reads CASSVGTGRYEQYF.

The CDR3 sequence is CSVVGVNEQFF. This chain uses TRBV29-1 with TRBJ2-1. The V gene's germline CDR1 is SQVTM and CDR2 ANQGSEA. There are 11 residues in the CDR3.

The V gene is TRBV19, the J gene TRBJ2-1; TCRdb names TRBD1, which stays unverified in the absence of DNA. The CDR3 has 14 amino acids. The V gene's germline CDR1 is LNHDA and CDR2 SQIVND (reference sequence). CDR3 sequence: CASSNGGGYNEQFF.